The sequence of this T cell receptor beta chain was determined in a study of T cell responses to AZD1222 COVID-19 vaccine. Overall study findings and caveats: Spike-specific TCR repertoires showed rising breadth and depth after two AZD1222 doses. Vaccine-associated CD4 TCRs ranged over spike, dominating at 160-218 and 743-854. Reportedly, nearly half the spike-specific TCRs target unmutated variant regions. Sampling that yielded the repertoires occurred only after the peak T cell response.

V lost 4 bases and J 4 bases, leaving 11 bases between the germline ends. This CDR3 contains 13 residues. Germline CDR1 reads LGHDT; CDR2 reads YNNKEL (reference sequence). Measured with immunoSEQ multiplex PCR; TCRdb has only the in-frame clones, and not every one. The repertoire holds about 150,000 clones, with approximately 92% as singletons. As to this clone: Its target is unknown.

This sequence joins TRBV3-1 (or the pseudogene TRBV3-2) and TRBJ2-7, with D possibly matching TRBD2 (5 bases). This specimen consisted of peripheral blood, obtained 28 days after the second AZD1222 dose. The receptor was derived from an adult who received the AZD1222 COVID-19 vaccine. The CDR3 bases are TGTGCCAGCAGCCCACCCGGGGTATACGAGCAGTACTTC. Protein product: CASSPPGVYEQYF.